This TCR beta chain was recovered during a study of blood T cell repertoires in COVID-19 (dated by TCRdb to about 2020). Concerning the study at large: Samples covering the acute and convalescent phases of COVID-19 were provided by collaborators in the United States, Italy and Spain. Nearly every sample came with metadata listing a de-identified subject ID, COVID-19 status, age in years and sex. The repertoires were made available in a free public database intended to serve as a resource for research on the immune response to SARS-CoV-2. The prospective study material was composed of cDNA or gDNA derived from T cells, B-cell-depleted T cells, or PBMCs. The dataset comprised deeply sampled blood TCRbeta repertoires from subjects exposed to, actively infected with, or recovered from COVID-19. Samples were obtained from the ongoing ImmuneRACE study (first 160 participants) and from about 1,300 subjects provided by 6 global collaborators. HLA class I and class II types, where available, came from metadata supplied by the sample provider rather than from assay-based typing. Points the paper makes about the study in general: Clinical and demographic metadata were provided uncurated, with the amount varying by source and participant.

About this clone: What antigen it recognizes has not been identified. No base quality information exists; no much larger clone differs at one position.

The immunoSEQ Assay, a bias-controlled multiplex PCR, was used to amplify TCRbeta CDR3 regions from genomic DNA. In the paper's pipeline: Within the assay, amplification of reference gene primers was used to estimate how many nucleated cells each sample contained. To quantify the absolute abundance of each unique TCRbeta CDR3 rearrangement, sequence reads were collapsed and filtered. For each sample, productive Simpson clonality was calculated as the square root of Simpson's diversity index over productive rearrangements. Not all clones reach the TCRdb copy of this immuneACCESS table, which keeps in-frame sequences only. Checked studies attribute under half of the gap to unresolved V genes and leave the rest unexplained. D and trimming were read from the DNA, whereas the V and J calls and clone size are those reported in that table. The sample has some 120,000 clones on record, 90% to 95% of them singletons. The ten largest clones add up to approximately 2% of the sample.

One collaborating source in Seattle enrolled patients while the patients were actively infected and followed the patients over time throughout the course of disease. The collaborating institutions used their own protocols to collect whole blood in K2EDTA tubes. Collaborator samples were shipped for TCRbeta analysis as frozen whole blood, isolated PBMCs, or DNA extracted from either sample type. The CDR3 runs 12 residues from the cysteine to the phenylalanine. Only CDR3 DNA is held: 36 bases, read in frame from base 1. Based on the germline V gene, the CDR1 and CDR2 sequences are SQVTM and ANQGSEA. The clonotype originates from a man aged 45 to 65 with COVID-19, enrolled during active disease. The V and J segments used are TRBV29-1 and TRBJ2-1; too little of a D gene remains to name it. The specimen sequenced was peripheral blood. CDR3 protein: CSEVSSRGEQFF. DNA sequence: TGCAGTGAAGTATCCTCGCGTGGTGAGCAGTTCTTC.